This T cell receptor (beta chain) was obtained from a study of blood T cell repertoires in COVID-19. The data were produced by immunoSEQ multiplex PCR, yet TCRdb's version contains in-frame clones alone and is incomplete. This table holds just over 300,000 clones, 90% found once. V lost 0 bases to trimming and J lost 7 bases, with 7 bases between them. Germline V CDR1 and CDR2: LGHNA, YNFKEQ. CDR3 length: 13 residues. In terms of age and location, participants ranged from about 18 to 90 years and lived in around 22 US areas. Grouping used clinical history reported by participants in a survey and questionnaire.

Material: PBMCs or T cells enriched from blood (not recorded which). The sequence was collected from a woman aged 18-29 years with acute COVID-19. This rearrangement joins TRBV4-2 to TRBJ2-1; TRBD1 might be the D (6 bases). The CDR3 DNA reads TGTGCCAGCAGCCAAGAAAGGGGGAATGAGCAGTTCTTC. Its protein is CASSQERGNEQFF.